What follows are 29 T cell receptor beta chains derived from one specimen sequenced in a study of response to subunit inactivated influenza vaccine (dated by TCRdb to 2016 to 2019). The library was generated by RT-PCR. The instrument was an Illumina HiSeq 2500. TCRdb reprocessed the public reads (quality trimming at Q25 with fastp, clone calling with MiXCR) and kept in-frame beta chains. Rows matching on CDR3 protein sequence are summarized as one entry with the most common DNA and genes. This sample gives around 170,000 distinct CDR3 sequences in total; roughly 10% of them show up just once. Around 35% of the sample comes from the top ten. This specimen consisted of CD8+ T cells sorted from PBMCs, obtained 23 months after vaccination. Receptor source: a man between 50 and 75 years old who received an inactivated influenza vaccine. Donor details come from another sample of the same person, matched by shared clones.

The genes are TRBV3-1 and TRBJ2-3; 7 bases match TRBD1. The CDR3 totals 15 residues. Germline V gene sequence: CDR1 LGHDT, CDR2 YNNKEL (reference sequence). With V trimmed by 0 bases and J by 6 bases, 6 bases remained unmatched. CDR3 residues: CASSQDWTGSDTQYF. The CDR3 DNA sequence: TGTGCCAGCAGCCAAGATTGGACAGGCTCGGATACGCAGTATTTT.

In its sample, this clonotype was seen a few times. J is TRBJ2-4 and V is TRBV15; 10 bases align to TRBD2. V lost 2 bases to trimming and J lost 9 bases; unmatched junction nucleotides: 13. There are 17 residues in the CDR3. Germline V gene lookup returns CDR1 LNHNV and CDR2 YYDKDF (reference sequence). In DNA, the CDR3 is TGTGCCACCAGCAGATTAGCCGGCAGCGGGGGGGCCCCCATTCAGTACTTC. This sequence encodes CATSRLAGSGGAPIQYF.

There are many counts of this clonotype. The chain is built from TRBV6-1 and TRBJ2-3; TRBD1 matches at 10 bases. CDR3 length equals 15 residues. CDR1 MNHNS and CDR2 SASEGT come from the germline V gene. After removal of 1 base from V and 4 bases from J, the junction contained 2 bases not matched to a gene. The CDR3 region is CASSEGQGAPDTQYF. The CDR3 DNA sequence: TGTGCCAGCAGTGAAGGACAGGGGGCCCCAGATACGCAGTATTTT.

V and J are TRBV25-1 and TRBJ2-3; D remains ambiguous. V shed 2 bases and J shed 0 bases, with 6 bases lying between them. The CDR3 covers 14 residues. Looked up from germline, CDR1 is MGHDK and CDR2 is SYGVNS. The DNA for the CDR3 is TGTGCCAGCAGTGAAAGTACGAGCACAGATACGCAGTATTTT. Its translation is CASSESTSTDTQYF.

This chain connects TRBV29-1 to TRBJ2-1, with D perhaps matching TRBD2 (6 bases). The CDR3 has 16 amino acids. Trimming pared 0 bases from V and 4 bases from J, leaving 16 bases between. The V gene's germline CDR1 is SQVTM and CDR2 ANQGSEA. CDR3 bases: TGCAGCGTTGAAGAAGGTTGGGAGGACCCGTACAATGAGCAGTTCTTC. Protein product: CSVEEGWEDPYNEQFF.

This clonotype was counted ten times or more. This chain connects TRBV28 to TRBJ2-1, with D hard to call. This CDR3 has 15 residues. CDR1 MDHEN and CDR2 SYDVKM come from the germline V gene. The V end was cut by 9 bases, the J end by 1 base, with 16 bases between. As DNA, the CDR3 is TGTGCCAGTAGACCCGAGGTTCGGTCCTACAATGAGCAGTTCTTC. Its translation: CASRPEVRSYNEQFF.

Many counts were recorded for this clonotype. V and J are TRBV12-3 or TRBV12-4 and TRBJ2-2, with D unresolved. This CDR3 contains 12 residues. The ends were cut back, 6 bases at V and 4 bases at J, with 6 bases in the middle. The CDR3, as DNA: TGTGCCAGCAGCCCCCGCACCGGGGAGCTGTTTTTT. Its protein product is CASSPRTGELFF.

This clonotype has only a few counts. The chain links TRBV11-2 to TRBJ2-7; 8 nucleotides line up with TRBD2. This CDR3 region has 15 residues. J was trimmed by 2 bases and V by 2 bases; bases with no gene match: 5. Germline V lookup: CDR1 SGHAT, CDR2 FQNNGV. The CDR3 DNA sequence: TGTGCCAGCAGCTTATCTGCGGGAGGCGCCTACGAGCAGTACTTC. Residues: CASSLSAGGAYEQYF. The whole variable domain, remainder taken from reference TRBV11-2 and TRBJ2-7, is EAGVAQSPRYKIIEKRQSVAFWCNPISGHATLYWYQQILGQGPKLLIQFQNNGVVDDSQLPKDRFSAERLKGVDSTLKIQPAKLEDSAVYLCASSLSAGGAYEQYFGPGTRLTVT.

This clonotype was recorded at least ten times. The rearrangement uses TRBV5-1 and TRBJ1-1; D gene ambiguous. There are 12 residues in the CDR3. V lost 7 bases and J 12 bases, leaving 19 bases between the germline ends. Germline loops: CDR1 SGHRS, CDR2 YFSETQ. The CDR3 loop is CASRAGSTETFF. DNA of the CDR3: TGCGCCAGCCGGGCGGGGTCCACCGAAACTTTCTTT.

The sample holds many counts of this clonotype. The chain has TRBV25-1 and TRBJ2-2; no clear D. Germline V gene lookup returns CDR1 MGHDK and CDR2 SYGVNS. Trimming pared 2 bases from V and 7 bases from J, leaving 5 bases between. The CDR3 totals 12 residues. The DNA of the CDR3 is TGTGCCAGCAGTGAAAATGACGGGGAGCTGTTTTTT. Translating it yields CASSENDGELFF.

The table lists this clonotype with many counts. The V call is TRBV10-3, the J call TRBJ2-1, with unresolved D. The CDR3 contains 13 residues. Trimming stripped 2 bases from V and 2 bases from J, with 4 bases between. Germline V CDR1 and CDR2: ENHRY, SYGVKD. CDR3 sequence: CAISEQAYNEQFF. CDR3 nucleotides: TGTGCCATCAGTGAGCAGGCCTACAATGAGCAGTTCTTC.

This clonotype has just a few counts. The CDR3 bases are TGCAGCGTGGGCGGAAGGGCGCAGTATTTT. Residues: CSVGGRAQYF. This sequence joins TRBV29-1 and TRBJ2-3; no reliable D call. V was cut by 6 bases and J by 10 bases, with 11 bases left in between. The CDR3 length is 10 residues. Germline CDR1 SQVTM, CDR2 ANQGSEA.

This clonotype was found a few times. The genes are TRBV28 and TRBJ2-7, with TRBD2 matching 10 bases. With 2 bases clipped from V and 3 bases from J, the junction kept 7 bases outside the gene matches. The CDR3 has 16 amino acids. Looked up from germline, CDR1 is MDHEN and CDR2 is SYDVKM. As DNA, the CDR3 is TGTGCCAGCAGTTTACCCGTTGCTAGCGGGAGCTACGAGCAGTACTTC. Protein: CASSLPVASGSYEQYF. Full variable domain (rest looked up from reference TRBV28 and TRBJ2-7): DVKVTQSSRYLVKRTGEKVFLECVQDMDHENMFWYRQDPGLGLRLIYFSYDVKMKEKGDIPEGYSVSREKKERFSLILESASTNQTSMYLCASSLPVASGSYEQYFGPGTRLTVT.

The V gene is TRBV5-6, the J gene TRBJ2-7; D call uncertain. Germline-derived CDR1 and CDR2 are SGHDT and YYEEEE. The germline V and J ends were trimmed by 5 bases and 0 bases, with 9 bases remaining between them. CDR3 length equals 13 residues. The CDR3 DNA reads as TGTGCCAGCAGTACCGGGCCCTCCTACGAGCAGTACTTC. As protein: CASSTGPSYEQYF.

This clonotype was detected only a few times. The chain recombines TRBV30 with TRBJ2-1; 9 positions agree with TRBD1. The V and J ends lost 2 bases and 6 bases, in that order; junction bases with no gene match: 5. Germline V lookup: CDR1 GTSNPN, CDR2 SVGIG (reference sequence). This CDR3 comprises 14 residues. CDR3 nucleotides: TGTGCCTGGAGTCCGGGACAGGGAGCCAATGAGCAGTTCTTC. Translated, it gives CAWSPGQGANEQFF.

CDR3 in amino acids: CASSLTWTSGSHEQFF. CDR3 sequence (DNA): TGTGCCAGCAGCCTGACTTGGACTAGCGGGAGTCATGAGCAGTTCTTC. The chain uses TRBV11-2 and TRBJ2-1, with 13 nucleotides matching TRBD2. The junction had 9 bases not matched to a gene; V was cut back by 5 bases and J by 8 bases. This CDR3 is built from 16 residues. The germline V gene encodes CDR1 SGHAT and CDR2 FQNNGV.

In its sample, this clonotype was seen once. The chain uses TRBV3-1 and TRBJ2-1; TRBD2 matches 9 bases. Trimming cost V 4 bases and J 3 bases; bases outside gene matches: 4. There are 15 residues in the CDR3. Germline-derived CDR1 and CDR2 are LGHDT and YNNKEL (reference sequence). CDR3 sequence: CASSPRLADYNEQFF. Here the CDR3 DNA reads TGTGCCAGCAGCCCACGACTAGCGGACTACAATGAGCAGTTCTTC.

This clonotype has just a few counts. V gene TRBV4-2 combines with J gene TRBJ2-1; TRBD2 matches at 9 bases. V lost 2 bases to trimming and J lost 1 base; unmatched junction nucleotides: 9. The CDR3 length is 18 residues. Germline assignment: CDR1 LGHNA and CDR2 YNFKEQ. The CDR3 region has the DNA TGTGCCAGCAGCCAATTGTTAGCGGGGGAATTTTCCTACAATGAGCAGTTCTTC. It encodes CASSQLLAGEFSYNEQFF.

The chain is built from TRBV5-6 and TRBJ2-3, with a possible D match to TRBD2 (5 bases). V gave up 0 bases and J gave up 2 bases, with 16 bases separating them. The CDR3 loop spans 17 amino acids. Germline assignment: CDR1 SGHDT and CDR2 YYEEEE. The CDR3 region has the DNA TGTGCCAGCAGCTTGGCGGAGAGGGATTGGGCCACAGATACGCAGTATTTT. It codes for CASSLAERDWATDTQYF.

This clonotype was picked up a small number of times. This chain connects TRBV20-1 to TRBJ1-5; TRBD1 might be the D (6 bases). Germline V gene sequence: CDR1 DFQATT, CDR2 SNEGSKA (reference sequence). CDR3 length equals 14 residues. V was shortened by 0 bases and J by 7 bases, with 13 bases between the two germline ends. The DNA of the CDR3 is TGCAGTGCTAGAGATCCGGGACAACGGCAGCCCCAGCATTTT. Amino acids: CSARDPGQRQPQHF.

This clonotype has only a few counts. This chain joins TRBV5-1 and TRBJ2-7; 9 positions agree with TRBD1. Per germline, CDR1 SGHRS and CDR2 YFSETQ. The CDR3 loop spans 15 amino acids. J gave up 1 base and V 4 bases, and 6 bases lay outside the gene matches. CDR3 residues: CASSPEGTGSYEQYF. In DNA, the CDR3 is TGCGCCAGCAGCCCGGAGGGGACAGGGTCCTACGAGCAGTACTTC.

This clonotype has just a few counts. The chain's CDR3 is CASRTGRSGEQFF. The CDR3 DNA reads TGTGCCTCCCGGACAGGGCGGTCGGGTGAGCAGTTCTTC. The V gene is TRBV10-3, the J gene TRBJ2-1, with 8 bases matching TRBD1. The CDR3 is 13 amino acids. Germline values: CDR1 ENHRY, CDR2 SYGVKD. J was trimmed by 9 bases and V by 11 bases; bases with no gene match: 12.

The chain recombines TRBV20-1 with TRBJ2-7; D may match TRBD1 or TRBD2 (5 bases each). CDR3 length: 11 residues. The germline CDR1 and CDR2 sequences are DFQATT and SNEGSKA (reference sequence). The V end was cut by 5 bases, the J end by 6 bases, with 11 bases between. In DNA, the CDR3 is TGCAGTGCTGTCACGGGGCTCGAGCAGTACTTC. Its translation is CSAVTGLEQYF.

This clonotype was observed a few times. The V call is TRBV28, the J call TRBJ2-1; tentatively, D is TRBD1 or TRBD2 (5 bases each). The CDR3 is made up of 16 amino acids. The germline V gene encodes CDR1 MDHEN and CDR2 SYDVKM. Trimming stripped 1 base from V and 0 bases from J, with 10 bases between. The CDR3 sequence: CASSLYGGFSYNEQFF. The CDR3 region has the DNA TGTGCCAGCAGTTTATATGGGGGATTCTCCTACAATGAGCAGTTCTTC. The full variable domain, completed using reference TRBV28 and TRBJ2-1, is DVKVTQSSRYLVKRTGEKVFLECVQDMDHENMFWYRQDPGLGLRLIYFSYDVKMKEKGDIPEGYSVSREKKERFSLILESASTNQTSMYLCASSLYGGFSYNEQFFGPGTRLTVL.

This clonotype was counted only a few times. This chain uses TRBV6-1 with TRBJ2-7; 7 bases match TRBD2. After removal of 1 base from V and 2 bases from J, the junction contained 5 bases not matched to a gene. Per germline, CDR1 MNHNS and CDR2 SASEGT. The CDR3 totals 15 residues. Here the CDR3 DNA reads TGTGCCAGCAGTGAAGTCGCTAGCGGAACCTACGAGCAGTACTTC. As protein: CASSEVASGTYEQYF.

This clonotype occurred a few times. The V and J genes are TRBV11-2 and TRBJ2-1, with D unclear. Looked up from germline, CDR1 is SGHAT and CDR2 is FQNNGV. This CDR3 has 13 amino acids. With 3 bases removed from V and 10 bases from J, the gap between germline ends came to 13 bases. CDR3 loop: CASSFFLEGEQFF. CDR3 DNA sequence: TGTGCCAGCAGCTTCTTTTTAGAAGGGGAGCAGTTCTTC.

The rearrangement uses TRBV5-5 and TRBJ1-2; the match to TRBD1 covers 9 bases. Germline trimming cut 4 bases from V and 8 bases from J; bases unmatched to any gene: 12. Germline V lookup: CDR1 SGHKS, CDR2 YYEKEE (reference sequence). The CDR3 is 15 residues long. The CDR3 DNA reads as TGTGCCAGCAGCCCTACCGGGACAGGGACTGGCGGCTACACCTTC. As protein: CASSPTGTGTGGYTF.

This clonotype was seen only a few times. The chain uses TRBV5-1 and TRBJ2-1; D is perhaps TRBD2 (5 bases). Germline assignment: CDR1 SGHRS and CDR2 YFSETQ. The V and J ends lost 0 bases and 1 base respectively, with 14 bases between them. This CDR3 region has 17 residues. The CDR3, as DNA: TGCGCCAGCAGCTTGGGAGTTGGGGAGTATTCCTACAATGAGCAGTTCTTC. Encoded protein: CASSLGVGEYSYNEQFF.

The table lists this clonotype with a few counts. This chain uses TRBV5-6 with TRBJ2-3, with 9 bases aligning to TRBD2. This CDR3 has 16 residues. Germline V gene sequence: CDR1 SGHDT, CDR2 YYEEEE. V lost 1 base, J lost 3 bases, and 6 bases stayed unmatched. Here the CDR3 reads CASSLSLSGSTDTQYF. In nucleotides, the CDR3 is TGTGCCAGCAGCTTGAGTCTTAGCGGGAGTACAGATACGCAGTATTTT. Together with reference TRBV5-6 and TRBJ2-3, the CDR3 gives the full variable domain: DAGVTQSPTHLIKTRGQQVTLRCSPKSGHDTVSWYQQALGQGPQFIFQYYEEEERQRGNFPDRFSGHQFPNYSSELNVNALLLGDSALYLCASSLSLSGSTDTQYFGPGTRLTVL.